This T cell receptor beta chain was sequenced during a study of control samples from healthy donors and cancer patients. Germline-derived CDR1 and CDR2 are DFQATT and SNEGSKA (reference sequence). With 5 bases removed from V and 6 bases from J, the gap between germline ends came to 5 bases. The CDR3 sequence is 10 residues long. Generated by immunoSEQ multiplex PCR, the TCRdb table keeps only in-frame clones and is missing some. Among about 130,000 clones, roughly 91% were seen once, and the ten largest hold under 9%. This chain links TRBV20-1 with TRBJ2-1; the D is unclear. This TCR was sampled from a man in his fifties with head and neck cancer. Sequencing input: PBMCs. The CDR3 sequence is CSAGSNEQFF. The CDR3 coding sequence is TGCAGTGCTGGAAGCAATGAGCAGTTCTTC.